This TCR beta chain was obtained from a study of blood T cell repertoires in COVID-19. Sequenced by immunoSEQ multiplex PCR; TCRdb stores in-frame clones only, minus some. The sample records about 200,000 clones, 84% being singletons. Specimen: PBMCs or T cells enriched from blood (not recorded which). The sequence was obtained from a man aged 35 to 55 who had recovered from COVID-19.

The CDR3 here is CASSLVGGGYNEQFF. The CDR3 nucleotides read TGTGCCAGCAGCTTAGTCGGCGGGGGCTACAATGAGCAGTTCTTC. V is TRBV7-2 and J is TRBJ2-1, with 7 bases matching TRBD2. From germline, CDR1 is SGHTA and CDR2 FQGNSA. This CDR3 is built from 15 residues. The V segment lost 1 base and the J segment 3 bases; nucleotides outside the gene matches: 3.